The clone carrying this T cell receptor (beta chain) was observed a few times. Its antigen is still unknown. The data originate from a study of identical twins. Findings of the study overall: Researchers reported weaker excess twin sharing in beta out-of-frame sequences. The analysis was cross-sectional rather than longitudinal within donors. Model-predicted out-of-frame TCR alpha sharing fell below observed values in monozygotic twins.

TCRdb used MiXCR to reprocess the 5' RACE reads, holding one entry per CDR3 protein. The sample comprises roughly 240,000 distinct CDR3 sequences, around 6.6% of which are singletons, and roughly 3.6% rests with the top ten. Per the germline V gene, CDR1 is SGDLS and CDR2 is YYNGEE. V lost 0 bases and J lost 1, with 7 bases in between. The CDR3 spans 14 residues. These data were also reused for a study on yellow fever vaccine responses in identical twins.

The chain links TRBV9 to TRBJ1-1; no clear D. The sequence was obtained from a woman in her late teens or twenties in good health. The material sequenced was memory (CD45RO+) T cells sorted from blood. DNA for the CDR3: TGTGCCAGCAGCGTAGCCCCAGAGAACACTGAAGCTTTCTTT. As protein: CASSVAPENTEAFF.